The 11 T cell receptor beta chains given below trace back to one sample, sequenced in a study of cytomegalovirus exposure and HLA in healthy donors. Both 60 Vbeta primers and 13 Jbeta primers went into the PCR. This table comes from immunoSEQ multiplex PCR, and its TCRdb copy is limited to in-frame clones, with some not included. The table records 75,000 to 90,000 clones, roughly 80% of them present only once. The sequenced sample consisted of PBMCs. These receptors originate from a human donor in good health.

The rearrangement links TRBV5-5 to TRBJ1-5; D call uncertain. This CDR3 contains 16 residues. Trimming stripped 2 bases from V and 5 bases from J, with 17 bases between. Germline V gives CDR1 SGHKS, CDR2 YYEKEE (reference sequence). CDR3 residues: CASSLFMTGIDQPQHF. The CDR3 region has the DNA TGTGCCAGCAGCTTATTCATGACCGGGATCGATCAGCCCCAGCATTTT.

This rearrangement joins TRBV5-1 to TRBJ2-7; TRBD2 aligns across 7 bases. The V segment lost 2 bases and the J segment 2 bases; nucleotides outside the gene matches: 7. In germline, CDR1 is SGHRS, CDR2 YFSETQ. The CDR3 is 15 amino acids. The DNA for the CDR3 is TGCGCCAGCAGCTTCCACCGGGACTACACCTACGAGCAGTACTTC. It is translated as CASSFHRDYTYEQYF.

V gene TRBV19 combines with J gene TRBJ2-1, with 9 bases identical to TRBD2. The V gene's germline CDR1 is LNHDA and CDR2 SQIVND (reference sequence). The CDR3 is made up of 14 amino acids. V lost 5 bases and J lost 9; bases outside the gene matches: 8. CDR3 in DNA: TGTGCCAGTAGTCCGGGCGGGGGGGCTGGTGAGCAGTTCTTC. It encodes CASSPGGGAGEQFF.

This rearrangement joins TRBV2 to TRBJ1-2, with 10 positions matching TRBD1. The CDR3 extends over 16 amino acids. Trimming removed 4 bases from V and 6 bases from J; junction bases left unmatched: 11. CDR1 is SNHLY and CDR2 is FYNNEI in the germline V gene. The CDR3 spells CASSVIGGGQGHGYTF. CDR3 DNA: TGTGCCAGCAGTGTCATTGGGGGGGGACAGGGGCATGGCTACACCTTC.

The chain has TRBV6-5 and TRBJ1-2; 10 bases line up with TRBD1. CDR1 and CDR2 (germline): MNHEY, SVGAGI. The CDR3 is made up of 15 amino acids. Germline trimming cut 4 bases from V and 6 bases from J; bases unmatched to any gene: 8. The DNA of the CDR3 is TGTGCCAGCAGTTTGAGGACAGGGGGAGGGAATGGCTACACCTTC. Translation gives CASSLRTGGGNGYTF.

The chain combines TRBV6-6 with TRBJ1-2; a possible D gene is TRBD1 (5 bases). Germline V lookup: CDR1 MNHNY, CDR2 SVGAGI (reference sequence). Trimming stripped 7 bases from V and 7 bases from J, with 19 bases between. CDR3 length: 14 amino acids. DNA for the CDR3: TGTGCCAGCACCCCTGGGGCCCTGGGCCCTGGCTACACCTTC. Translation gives CASTPGALGPGYTF.

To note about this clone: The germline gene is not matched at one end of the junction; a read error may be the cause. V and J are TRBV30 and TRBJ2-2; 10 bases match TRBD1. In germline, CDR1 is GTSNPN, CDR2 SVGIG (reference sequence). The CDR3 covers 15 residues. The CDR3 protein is CAYLPGQGNTGGLFF. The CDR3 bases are TGTGCCTATCTACCGGGACAGGGGAACACCGGGGGGCTGTTTTTT.

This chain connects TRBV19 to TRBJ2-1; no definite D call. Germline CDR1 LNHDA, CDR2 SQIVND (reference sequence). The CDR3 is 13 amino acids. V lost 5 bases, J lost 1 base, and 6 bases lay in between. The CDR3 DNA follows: TGTGCCAGTAGTGCCGGGTCCTACAATGAGCAGTTCTTC. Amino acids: CASSAGSYNEQFF.

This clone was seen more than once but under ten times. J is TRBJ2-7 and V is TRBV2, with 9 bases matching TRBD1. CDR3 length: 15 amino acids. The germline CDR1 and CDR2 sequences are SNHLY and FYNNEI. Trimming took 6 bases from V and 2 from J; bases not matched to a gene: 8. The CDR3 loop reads CASSEGQGGTYEQYF. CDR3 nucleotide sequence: TGTGCCAGCAGCGAGGGACAGGGAGGGACCTACGAGCAGTACTTC.

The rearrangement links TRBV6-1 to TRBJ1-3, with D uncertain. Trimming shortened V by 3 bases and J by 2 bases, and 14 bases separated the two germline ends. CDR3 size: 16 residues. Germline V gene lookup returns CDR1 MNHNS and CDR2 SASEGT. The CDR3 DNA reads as TGTGCCAGCAGTGAGTGGCTAATAGCCACTGGAAACACCATATATTTT. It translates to CASSEWLIATGNTIYF.

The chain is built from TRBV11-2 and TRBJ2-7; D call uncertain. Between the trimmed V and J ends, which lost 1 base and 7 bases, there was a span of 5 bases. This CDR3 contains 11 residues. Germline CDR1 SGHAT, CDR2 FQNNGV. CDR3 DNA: TGTGCCAGCAGCTTAGTCGGGGAGCAGTACTTC. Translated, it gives CASSLVGEQYF.